The 32 T cell receptor beta chains below were found in one sample sequenced in a study of T cells in Graves' hyperthyroidism and ophthalmopathy. TCR beta CDR3 sequences were amplified from RNA transcripts. First-round RT-PCR of the TCR CDR3 relied on the HTBI primer set. A single record per CDR3 protein comes from TCRdb applying MiXCR to the multiplex PCR reads. The sample shows hundreds of thousands of distinct CDR3 sequences, around 38% of them seen only once. Specimen: blood. These receptors were collected from a man between 18 and 35 years old with Graves' hyperthyroidism.

This clonotype has a count of ten or more. The V and J genes are TRBV7-9 and TRBJ2-6; TRBD1 agrees at 9 bases. V was pared by 4 bases and J by 0 bases, with 7 bases of the junction left unmatched. The CDR3 is 18 residues long. Germline CDR1 is SEHNR and CDR2 is FQNEAQ (reference sequence). The CDR3 region is CASSSGQGKPSGANVLTF. The CDR3 coding sequence is TGTGCCAGCAGCTCTGGACAGGGGAAGCCCTCTGGGGCCAACGTCCTGACTTTC.

The rearrangement joins TRBV10-3 to TRBJ2-1; 7 nucleotides line up with TRBD1. Germline lookup yields CDR1 ENHRY and CDR2 SYGVKD. This CDR3 has 13 residues. With V trimmed by 5 bases and J by 9 bases, 7 bases remained unmatched. CDR3 DNA: TGTGCCATCAGTTGGACAGGCCGAAGTGAGCAGTTCTTC. Protein: CAISWTGRSEQFF.

This clonotype was counted at least ten times. The CDR3 spells CSVRDTNYEQYF. Written as DNA, the CDR3 is TGCAGCGTTCGGGACACAAACTACGAGCAGTACTTC. The V call is TRBV29-1, the J call TRBJ2-7; D is perhaps TRBD1 (6 bases). The V and J ends lost 5 bases and 3 bases respectively, with 11 bases between them. The germline V gene has CDR1 SQVTM and CDR2 ANQGSEA. This CDR3 region has 12 residues.

V gene TRBV2 combines with J gene TRBJ1-5; no firm D call. Germline loops: CDR1 SNHLY, CDR2 FYNNEI. The ends were cut back, 4 bases at V and 0 bases at J, with 16 bases in the middle. CDR3 length: 17 residues. CDR3 residues: CASSVRSGIYSNQPQHF. CDR3 in DNA: TGTGCCAGCAGTGTGCGTTCGGGGATCTATAGCAATCAGCCCCAGCATTTT.

This clonotype occurred many times. The chain couples TRBV15 to TRBJ2-2; D is ambiguous. In germline, CDR1 is LNHNV, CDR2 YYDKDF (reference sequence). The CDR3 contains 16 residues. V lost 4 bases and J lost 1, with 13 bases in between. In DNA, the CDR3 is TGTGCCACCAGCACTAGGGATCGAAGGAACACCGGGGAGCTGTTTTTT. This gives the protein CATSTRDRRNTGELFF.

V usage is TRBV20-1 and J usage is TRBJ2-5; the D gene is possibly TRBD2 (6 bases). The V end lost 1 base, the J end lost 5 bases, and 17 bases lay between the germline ends. In germline, CDR1 is DFQATT, CDR2 SNEGSKA (reference sequence). The CDR3 extends over 15 amino acids. The CDR3 coding sequence is TGCAGTGCTAGAGCTCCGACTAGATTCGGTGAGACCCAGTACTTC. It encodes CSARAPTRFGETQYF.

The rearrangement links TRBV20-1 to TRBJ1-1, with D tentatively TRBD1 (6 bases). The CDR3 totals 14 residues. V was cut by 7 bases and J by 5 bases, with 20 bases left in between. CDR1 is DFQATT and CDR2 is SNEGSKA in the germline V gene (reference sequence). In DNA, the CDR3 is TGCAGTGGGCTCAAGGGGGGGTCCCATACTGAAGCTTTCTTT. It yields the protein CSGLKGGSHTEAFF.

The genes are TRBV14 and TRBJ1-6; D might be TRBD1 (5 bases). V lost 4 bases to trimming and J lost 1 base, with 8 bases between them. There are 15 residues in the CDR3. Germline-derived CDR1 and CDR2 are SGHDN and FVKESK. CDR3 protein: CASSPGFSYNSPLHF. The CDR3 DNA reads TGTGCCAGCAGCCCAGGGTTTTCCTATAATTCACCCCTCCACTTT.

This chain uses TRBV28 with TRBJ1-6; a weak D match, TRBD1 (5 bases). This CDR3 comprises 14 residues. V was clipped by 4 bases and J by 8 bases, with 12 bases between them. The germline V gene encodes CDR1 MDHEN and CDR2 SYDVKM. This chain's CDR3 is CASSYGTGYSPLHF. In DNA form, the CDR3 reads TGTGCCAGCAGTTACGGGACGGGGTATTCACCCCTCCACTTT.

This clonotype was detected a few times. The chain has TRBV7-2 and TRBJ1-3; D unresolved. This CDR3 comprises 16 residues. V was cut by 4 bases and J by 2 bases, with 15 bases left in between. Germline assignment: CDR1 SGHTA and CDR2 FQGNSA. The chain's CDR3 is CASSSDSRTAGNTIYF. Here the CDR3 DNA reads TGTGCCAGCAGCTCCGACTCCAGGACGGCTGGAAACACCATATATTTT.

Notes on this clonotype: The CDR3 end shows no conserved phenylalanine or tryptophan, and so a read error is likely. The chain has TRBV7-6 and TRBJ2-7; 15 nucleotides align to TRBD2. The CDR3 sequence is 15 residues long. The V segment lost 6 bases and the J segment 7 bases; nucleotides outside the gene matches: 7. From germline, CDR1 is SGHVS and CDR2 FNYEAQ. The CDR3 DNA reads as TGTGCCAGCAGTCGGACTAGCGGGGGGGTGGGGGAGCAGTACCTC. Encoded protein: CASSRTSGGVGEQYL.

At least ten counts were recorded for this clonotype. The chain uses TRBV15 and TRBJ2-2; 7 bases are shared with TRBD1. This CDR3 is 17 amino acids long. Germline values: CDR1 LNHNV, CDR2 YYDKDF (reference sequence). V shed 5 bases and J 1 base; nucleotides not matched to a gene: 10. The CDR3 bases are TGTGCCACCAGCTCCCGTACCGGGACAGTGAACACCGGGGAGCTGTTTTTT. This translates into CATSSRTGTVNTGELFF.

This clonotype was counted ten times or more. The chain couples TRBV7-2 to TRBJ1-6; D not certain. Germline values: CDR1 SGHTA, CDR2 FQGNSA. Trimming shortened V by 5 bases and J by 6 bases, and 14 bases separated the two germline ends. CDR3 size: 15 residues. In nucleotides, the CDR3 is TGTGCCAGCAGCCTTAACGGACCCTTTAATTCACCCCTCCACTTT. It yields the protein CASSLNGPFNSPLHF.

The V and J genes are TRBV28 and TRBJ2-6; the D gene is possibly TRBD1 (5 bases). Germline V gives CDR1 MDHEN, CDR2 SYDVKM. V dropped 5 bases and J dropped 0 bases, with 11 bases sitting between them. This CDR3 has 16 amino acids. The CDR3 nucleotides read TGTGCCAGCAGTCAGACAGTTAGCTCTGGGGCCAACGTCCTGACTTTC. It specifies CASSQTVSSGANVLTF.

The gene calls are TRBV5-5 and TRBJ2-7; TRBD1 might be the D (6 bases). CDR1 is SGHKS, CDR2 YYEKEE, per germline (reference sequence). This CDR3 spans 12 amino acids. The germline V and J ends were trimmed by 6 bases and 3 bases, with 10 bases remaining between them. DNA for the CDR3: TGTGCCAGCATCGCGGACAGCTACGAGCAGTACTTC. It specifies CASIADSYEQYF.

Note on this clonotype: A much larger clone lies one base from this, so it may be a read error. Likely a read error: the CDR3 ends without its conserved phenylalanine or tryptophan. The chain is built from TRBV7-3 and TRBJ1-6; D is undetermined. Germline-derived CDR1 and CDR2 are SGHTA and FQGTGA. This CDR3 is built from 13 residues. Trimming stripped 3 bases from V and 8 bases from J, with 8 bases between. CDR3: CASSLWADSPLHS. In DNA, the CDR3 is TGTGCCAGCAGCTTGTGGGCGGATTCACCCCTCCACTCT.

This clonotype was recorded at least ten times. This rearrangement joins TRBV29-1 to TRBJ2-2; D may correspond to TRBD1 or TRBD2 (5 bases each). The CDR3 contains 15 residues. Germline V lookup: CDR1 SQVTM, CDR2 ANQGSEA. V was cut by 5 bases and J by 5 bases, with 18 bases left in between. The chain's CDR3 is CSVNFRGTETGELFF. Here the CDR3 DNA reads TGCAGCGTTAACTTCCGTGGGACGGAGACCGGGGAGCTGTTTTTT.

This clonotype has a handful of counts. The CDR3 coding sequence is TGTGCCAGCAAAGACAGGTACTACGAGCAGTACTTC. Translated: CASKDRYYEQYF. This chain links TRBV2 with TRBJ2-7; the D gene is possibly TRBD1 (6 bases). From germline, CDR1 is SNHLY and CDR2 FYNNEI. V lost 7 bases and J 3 bases, leaving 10 bases between the germline ends. The CDR3 consists of 12 residues. Filled out from reference TRBV2 and TRBJ2-7, the complete variable domain reads EPEVTQTPSHQVTQMGQEVILRCVPISNHLYFYWYRQILGQKVEFLVSFYNNEISEKSEIFDDQFSVERPDGSNFTLKIRSTKLEDSAMYFCASKDRYYEQYFGPGTRLTVT.

This clonotype has just a few counts. The genes are TRBV2 and TRBJ1-5; 9 bases are shared with TRBD1. Germline V gene data show CDR1 as SNHLY and CDR2 as FYNNEI. The CDR3 totals 17 residues. J gave up 0 bases and V 2 bases, and 5 bases lay outside the gene matches. In DNA, the CDR3 is TGTGCCAGCAGTGAACAATGGACAGGGGATAGCAATCAGCCCCAGCATTTT. As protein: CASSEQWTGDSNQPQHF.

This clonotype was recorded a few times. The CDR3: CSASDYTSNQPQHF. The CDR3, as DNA: TGCAGTGCTAGTGATTATACCAGCAATCAGCCCCAGCATTTT. The V and J genes are TRBV20-1 and TRBJ1-5; D gene uncertain. The CDR3 totals 14 residues. The germline V gene encodes CDR1 DFQATT and CDR2 SNEGSKA (reference sequence). Trimming took 3 bases from V and 1 from J, leaving 10 bases between them.

Only a few counts were recorded for this clonotype. The chain couples TRBV19 to TRBJ1-1; 7 bases map to TRBD1. The J segment lost 7 bases and the V segment lost 4 bases, leaving 6 bases of the junction unmatched. The CDR3 is 13 amino acids. Germline V lookup: CDR1 LNHDA, CDR2 SQIVND (reference sequence). In DNA, the CDR3 is TGTGCCAGTAGTAGGACAGGAACCCTTGAAGCTTTCTTT. Amino acids: CASSRTGTLEAFF.

This chain joins TRBV19 and TRBJ2-2; a weak D match, TRBD2 (5 bases). In germline, CDR1 is LNHDA, CDR2 SQIVND (reference sequence). Trimming took off 6 bases at V and 4 bases at J, with 15 bases between the two ends. This CDR3 contains 15 residues. The CDR3 DNA reads as TGTGCCAGTAGGGTCGGACTTCCACGCACCGGGGAGCTGTTTTTT. Residues: CASRVGLPRTGELFF.

A single count supports this clonotype. The chain is built from TRBV20-1 and TRBJ1-5; the D gene is possibly TRBD1 (5 bases). The germline V and J ends were trimmed by 2 bases and 3 bases, with 8 bases remaining between them. The V gene's germline CDR1 is DFQATT and CDR2 SNEGSKA (reference sequence). The CDR3 length is 13 residues. This chain's CDR3 is CSARWGNNQPQHF. The CDR3 DNA follows: TGCAGTGCTAGATGGGGCAACAATCAGCCCCAGCATTTT.

As for this clonotype: A much larger clone lies a single base off, so this may be a read error. V and J are TRBV5-8 and TRBJ1-6; the D is unclear. Germline V CDR1 and CDR2: SGHTS, YDEGEE. The CDR3 extends over 13 amino acids. DNA for the CDR3: TGTGCCGGCAGTGTTATTCAAGGTTCACCCCTCCACTTT. Its protein is CAGSVIQGSPLHF.

This sequence joins TRBV5-1 and TRBJ1-1; 10 bases map to TRBD1. The V segment lost 4 bases and the J segment 0 bases; nucleotides outside the gene matches: 6. This CDR3 has 16 amino acids. CDR1 SGHRS and CDR2 YFSETQ come from the germline V gene. CDR3 region: CASSPDRGIMNTEAFF. The CDR3 region has the DNA TGCGCCAGCAGCCCGGACAGGGGGATCATGAACACTGAAGCTTTCTTT.

Ten or more counts support this clonotype. V and J are TRBV15 and TRBJ2-7, with 11 bases aligning to TRBD2. The CDR3 runs to 14 residues. The germline gives CDR1 LNHNV, CDR2 YYDKDF (reference sequence). With V trimmed by 5 bases and J by 4 bases, 4 bases remained unmatched. CDR3 bases: TGTGCCACCAGCGCTCTAGCGGGAGGATACGAGCAGTACTTC. Residues: CATSALAGGYEQYF.

This clonotype was observed a handful of times. The chain employs TRBV7-2 and TRBJ1-3; D might be TRBD1 (5 bases). CDR1 and CDR2 from the germline V gene are SGHTA and FQGNSA. The CDR3 is 16 amino acids. V was cut by 4 bases and J by 0 bases, with 13 bases left in between. The CDR3 loop reads CASSSRWDGSGNTIYF. The CDR3 nucleotides are TGTGCCAGCAGCTCACGCTGGGACGGCTCTGGAAACACCATATATTTT.

The table lists this clonotype with a few counts. The chain is built from TRBV7-9 and TRBJ2-7; D perhaps matches TRBD2 (6 bases). V lost 5 bases and J lost 7, with 18 bases in between. CDR3 length: 14 amino acids. Germline lookup yields CDR1 SEHNR and CDR2 FQNEAQ (reference sequence). CDR3 DNA: TGTGCCAGCAGCCGATTGAGCGGGTCGGGGGAGCAGTACTTC. Translating gives CASSRLSGSGEQYF. The full variable domain, in which reference TRBV7-9 and TRBJ2-7 provide the parts outside the CDR3, is DTGVSQNPRHKITKRGQNVTFRCDPISEHNRLYWYRQTLGQGPEFLTYFQNEAQLEKSRLLSDRFSAERPKGSFSTLEIQRTEQGDSAMYLCASSRLSGSGEQYFGPGTRLTVT.

In regard to this clonotype: One end of the junction does not line up with germline, which may come from a read error. This sequence joins TRBV7-6 and TRBJ2-7, with D maybe TRBD2 (6 bases). This CDR3 is built from 15 residues. CDR1 and CDR2 (germline): SGHVS, FNYEAQ. CDR3 DNA sequence: TGTACCAGCAGCTTAACGGTGGGGGGAGCGGACGAGCAGTACTTC. It encodes CTSSLTVGGADEQYF.

This clonotype has ten or more counts. J is TRBJ1-5 and V is TRBV6-5; D is possibly TRBD1 (6 bases). The CDR3 runs 14 residues. The V and J ends lost 2 bases and 5 bases respectively, with 10 bases between them. Germline V gene data show CDR1 as MNHEY and CDR2 as SVGAGI. CDR3: CASSYRGVHQPQHF. In nucleotides, the CDR3 is TGTGCCAGCAGTTACAGGGGGGTACATCAGCCCCAGCATTTT.

The chain combines TRBV25-1 with TRBJ1-5; D gene unclear. Trimming left V 5 bases short and J 6 bases short, with 14 bases between. Looked up from germline, CDR1 is MGHDK and CDR2 is SYGVNS. The length of the CDR3 is 14 residues. The DNA for the CDR3 is TGTGCCAGCAGTCCCGGTACTCTGATTCAGCCCCAGCATTTT. It translates to CASSPGTLIQPQHF.

The chain joins TRBV3-1 to TRBJ2-2, with D tentatively TRBD1 (6 bases). Per the germline V gene, CDR1 is LGHDT and CDR2 is YNNKEL (reference sequence). CDR3 length equals 14 residues. Trimming removed 3 bases at V and 6 bases at J, with 11 bases between. CDR3 in DNA: TGTGCCAGCAGCCAGATACAGGGTTCCGGGGAGCTGTTTTTT. Amino acid sequence: CASSQIQGSGELFF.